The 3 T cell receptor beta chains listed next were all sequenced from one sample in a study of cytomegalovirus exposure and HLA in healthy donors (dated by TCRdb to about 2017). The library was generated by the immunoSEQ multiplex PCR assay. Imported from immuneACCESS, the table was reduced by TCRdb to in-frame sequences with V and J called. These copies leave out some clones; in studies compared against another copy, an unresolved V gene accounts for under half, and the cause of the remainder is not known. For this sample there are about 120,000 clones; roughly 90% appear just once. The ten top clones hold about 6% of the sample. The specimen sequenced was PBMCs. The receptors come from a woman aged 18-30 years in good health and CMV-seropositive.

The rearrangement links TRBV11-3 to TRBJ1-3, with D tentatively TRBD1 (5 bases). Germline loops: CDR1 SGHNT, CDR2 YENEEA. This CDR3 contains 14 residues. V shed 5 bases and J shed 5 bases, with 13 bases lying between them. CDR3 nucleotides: TGTGCCAGCAGCCCCAGGGATTTTCGAAACACCATATATTTT. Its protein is CASSPRDFRNTIYF.

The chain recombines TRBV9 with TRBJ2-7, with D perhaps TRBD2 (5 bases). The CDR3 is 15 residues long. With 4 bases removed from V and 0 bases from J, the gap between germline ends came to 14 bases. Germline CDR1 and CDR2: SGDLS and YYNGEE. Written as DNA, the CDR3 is TGTGCCAGCAGCCCGGGTCTTGGAGGCTCCTACGAGCAGTACTTC. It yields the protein CASSPGLGGSYEQYF.

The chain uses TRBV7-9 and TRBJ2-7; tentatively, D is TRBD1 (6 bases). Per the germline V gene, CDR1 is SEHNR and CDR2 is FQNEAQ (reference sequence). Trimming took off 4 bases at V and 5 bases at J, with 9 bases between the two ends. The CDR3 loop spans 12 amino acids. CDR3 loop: CASSSQGHEQYF. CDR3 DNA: TGTGCCAGCAGCTCACAGGGTCACGAGCAGTACTTC.